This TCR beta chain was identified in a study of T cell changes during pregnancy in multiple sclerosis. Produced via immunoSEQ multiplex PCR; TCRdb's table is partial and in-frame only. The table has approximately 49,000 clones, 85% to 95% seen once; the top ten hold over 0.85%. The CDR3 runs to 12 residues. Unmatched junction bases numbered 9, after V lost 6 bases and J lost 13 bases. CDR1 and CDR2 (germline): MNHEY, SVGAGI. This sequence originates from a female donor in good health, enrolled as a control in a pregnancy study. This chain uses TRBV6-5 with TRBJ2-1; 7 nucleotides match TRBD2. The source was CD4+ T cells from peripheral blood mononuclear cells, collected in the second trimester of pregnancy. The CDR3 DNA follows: TGTGCCAGCAGAACGCCGGGAGGACCTCAGTTCTTC. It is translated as CASRTPGGPQFF.